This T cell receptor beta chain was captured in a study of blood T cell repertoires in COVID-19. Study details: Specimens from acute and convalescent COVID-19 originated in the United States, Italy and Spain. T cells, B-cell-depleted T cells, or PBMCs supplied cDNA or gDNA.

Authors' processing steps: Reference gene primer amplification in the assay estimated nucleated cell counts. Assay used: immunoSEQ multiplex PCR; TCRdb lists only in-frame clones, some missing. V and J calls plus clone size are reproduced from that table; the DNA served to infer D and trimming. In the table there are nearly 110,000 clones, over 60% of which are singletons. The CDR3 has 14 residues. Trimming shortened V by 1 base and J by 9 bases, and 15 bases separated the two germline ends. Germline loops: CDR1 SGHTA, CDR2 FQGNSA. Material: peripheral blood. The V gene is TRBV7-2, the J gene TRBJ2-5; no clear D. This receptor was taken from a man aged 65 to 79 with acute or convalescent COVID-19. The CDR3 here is CASSLDNGYEAQYF. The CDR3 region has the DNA TGTGCCAGCAGCTTAGACAACGGGTACGAGGCCCAGTACTTC.